One sample yielded the 24 T cell receptor beta chains listed below, sequenced in a study of blood T cell repertoires in COVID-19. The repertoire was sequenced with immunoSEQ multiplex PCR; TCRdb's copy has only in-frame clones and lacks some. The sample contains approximately 68,000 clones, around 85% of which appear only once. Material: peripheral blood. All receptors derive from a man aged 45 to 65 with active COVID-19.

The chain joins TRBV15 to TRBJ2-3; 11 bases are a match to TRBD1. CDR1 and CDR2 (germline): LNHNV, YYDKDF (reference sequence). V shed 5 bases and J 3 bases; nucleotides not matched to a gene: 10. This CDR3 is 17 amino acids long. The CDR3 here is CATSPNPGQGDTDTQYF. In DNA form, the CDR3 reads TGTGCCACCAGCCCGAACCCGGGACAGGGGGATACAGATACGCAGTATTTT.

The chain links TRBV5-1 to TRBJ2-7, with 7 bases identical to TRBD1. V shed 4 bases, J shed 5 bases, and the junction held 12 bases outside the gene matches. There are 15 residues in the CDR3. Germline CDR1 SGHRS, CDR2 YFSETQ. Written as DNA, the CDR3 is TGCGCCAGCAGCCGGAACAGGGGAGAGGTGGACGAGCAGTACTTC. It is translated as CASSRNRGEVDEQYF.

The chain employs TRBV27 and TRBJ2-7, with D maybe TRBD2 (6 bases). Trimming took off 8 bases at V and 2 bases at J, with 13 bases between the two ends. The CDR3 has 13 amino acids. Germline lookup yields CDR1 MNHEY and CDR2 SMNVEV (reference sequence). CDR3 nucleotides: TGTGCCAGCGGCCGACTAGAAACCTACGAGCAGTACTTC. Its protein product is CASGRLETYEQYF.

The J gene is TRBJ1-1, the V gene TRBV7-8; D gene ambiguous. V dropped 3 bases and J dropped 5 bases, with 13 bases sitting between them. This CDR3 spans 14 amino acids. Germline V lookup: CDR1 SGHVS, CDR2 FQNEAQ. The CDR3 sequence is CASSFPFAGTEAFF. The DNA for the CDR3 is TGTGCCAGCAGCTTCCCCTTCGCGGGTACTGAAGCTTTCTTT. The entire variable domain, with the rest obtained from reference TRBV7-8 and TRBJ1-1, is as follows: GAGVSQSPRYKVAKRGQDVALRCDPISGHVSLFWYQQALGQGPEFLTYFQNEAQLDKSGLPSDRFFAERPEGSVSTLKIQRTQQEDSAVYLCASSFPFAGTEAFFGQGTRLTVV.

V and J are TRBV4-3 and TRBJ2-3; D ambiguous. Germline V gives CDR1 LGHNA, CDR2 YSLEER. Trimming pared 1 base from V and 4 bases from J, leaving 9 bases between. The CDR3 runs 14 residues. The CDR3 here is CASSQGSAPDTQYF. The CDR3 coding sequence is TGCGCCAGCAGCCAAGGGAGTGCCCCAGATACGCAGTATTTT.

The J gene is TRBJ2-7, the V gene TRBV7-2; the D gene is possibly TRBD1 (5 bases). The germline V gene encodes CDR1 SGHTA and CDR2 FQGNSA. Deletions cut 5 bases from V and 5 bases from J, with 22 bases between. The CDR3 consists of 16 residues. The CDR3 nucleotides are TGTGCCAGCAGCCTCAGGCCTCAGGGTATCCCTGACGAGCAGTACTTC. It specifies CASSLRPQGIPDEQYF.

The chain links TRBV3-1 (or the pseudogene TRBV3-2) to TRBJ1-1; TRBD1 might be the D (6 bases). The ends were cut back, 1 base at V and 5 bases at J, with 11 bases in the middle. Germline V CDR1 and CDR2: LGHDT, YNNKEL (reference sequence). This CDR3 is built from 14 residues. CDR3 in DNA: TGTGCCAGCAGCCAAGCAGGGGTTTTAACTGAAGCTTTCTTT. As protein: CASSQAGVLTEAFF.

The chain joins TRBV28 to TRBJ1-5, with TRBD1 matching 7 bases. J was trimmed by 3 bases and V by 3 bases; bases with no gene match: 5. This CDR3 region has 15 residues. In germline, CDR1 is MDHEN, CDR2 SYDVKM. In nucleotides, the CDR3 is TGTGCCAGCAGTTTCCCGGACAGGATCAATCAGCCCCAGCATTTT. Protein: CASSFPDRINQPQHF.

The chain couples TRBV28 to TRBJ2-7; D remains ambiguous. The CDR3 spans 14 residues. V shed 3 bases and J shed 6 bases, with 15 bases lying between them. Germline V gene data show CDR1 as MDHEN and CDR2 as SYDVKM. CDR3 in amino acids: CASSFRVQTREQYF. CDR3 DNA sequence: TGTGCCAGCAGTTTCCGGGTGCAAACCCGCGAGCAGTACTTC.

This clone has more than one count but fewer than ten. This chain links TRBV29-1 with TRBJ2-7, with D perhaps matching TRBD1 (6 bases). The V end lost 8 bases, the J end lost 3 bases, and 11 bases lay between the germline ends. CDR1 SQVTM and CDR2 ANQGSEA come from the germline V gene. This CDR3 is 11 amino acids long. The DNA of the CDR3 is TGCAGCATGGGGGACATCTACGAGCAGTACTTC. This sequence encodes CSMGDIYEQYF.

J is TRBJ1-1 and V is TRBV5-5, with TRBD1 matching 7 bases. CDR1 is SGHKS, CDR2 YYEKEE, per germline (reference sequence). The CDR3 has 15 amino acids. The J segment lost 5 bases and the V segment lost 2 bases, leaving 9 bases of the junction unmatched. This CDR3 reads CASSFQDRRRTEAFF. CDR3 coding DNA: TGTGCCAGCAGCTTTCAGGACAGGCGTCGAACTGAAGCTTTCTTT. The whole variable domain, remainder taken from reference TRBV5-5 and TRBJ1-1, is DAGVTQSPTHLIKTRGQQVTLRCSPISGHKSVSWYQQVLGQGPQFIFQYYEKEERGRGNFPDRFSARQFPNYSSELNVNALLLGDSALYLCASSFQDRRRTEAFFGQGTRLTVV.

The rearrangement joins TRBV27 to TRBJ2-7, with D possibly matching TRBD1 (6 bases). CDR1 is MNHEY, CDR2 SMNVEV, per germline (reference sequence). The V end was cut by 1 base, the J end by 2 bases, with 15 bases between. This CDR3 comprises 16 residues. CDR3 DNA: TGTGCCAGCAGTTTATACAGGGACATTTCTACCTACGAGCAGTACTTC. Its translation: CASSLYRDISTYEQYF.

This rearrangement joins TRBV27 to TRBJ1-1; a weak D match, TRBD1 (5 bases). The germline gives CDR1 MNHEY, CDR2 SMNVEV (reference sequence). Trimming took 2 bases from V and 11 from J, leaving 15 bases between them. There are 13 residues in the CDR3. As DNA, the CDR3 is TGTGCCAGCAGTTTAGGAACAGGATTGGGTGCTTTCTTT. Its translation is CASSLGTGLGAFF.

The chain has TRBV5-1 and TRBJ2-1; 9 bases fit TRBD1. The CDR3 contains 15 residues. With V trimmed by 0 bases and J by 6 bases, 4 bases remained unmatched. Germline V gene data show CDR1 as SGHRS and CDR2 as YFSETQ. The CDR3: CASSLARTGVNEQFF. The DNA of the CDR3 is TGCGCCAGCAGCTTGGCCAGGACAGGGGTCAATGAGCAGTTCTTC.

The CDR3 DNA reads as TGTGCCAGCAGCTTGATCGGTGAAGCTTTCTTT. Its translation: CASSLIGEAFF. The rearrangement uses TRBV11-3 and TRBJ1-1; D is uncertain. Trimming cost V 3 bases and J 7 bases, with 6 bases left between them. This CDR3 spans 11 amino acids. Germline V CDR1 and CDR2: SGHNT, YENEEA.

The chain has TRBV7-2 and TRBJ1-4, with 9 nucleotides matching TRBD1. Germline trimming cut 2 bases from V and 3 bases from J; bases unmatched to any gene: 10. Germline V gives CDR1 SGHTA, CDR2 FQGNSA. The CDR3 spans 18 residues. The CDR3 is CASSLFGGQGLPNEKLFF. In nucleotides, the CDR3 is TGTGCCAGCAGCTTATTTGGGGGACAGGGCTTACCTAATGAAAAACTGTTTTTT. The complete variable domain, with remaining parts taken from reference TRBV7-2 and TRBJ1-4, reads GAGVSQSPSNKVTEKGKDVELRCDPISGHTALYWYRQSLGQGLEFLIYFQGNSAPDKSGLPSDRFSAERTGGSVSTLTIQRTQQEDSAVYLCASSLFGGQGLPNEKLFFGSGTQLSVL.

The V gene is TRBV18, the J gene TRBJ2-3; a possible D gene is TRBD2 (6 bases). V lost 0 bases to trimming and J lost 5 bases, with 12 bases between them. This CDR3 region has 15 residues. Germline V CDR1 and CDR2: KGHSH, LQKENI. DNA for the CDR3: TGTGCCAGCTCACCACCTAGCGGAGCTGAAGATACGCAGTATTTT. As protein: CASSPPSGAEDTQYF.

The chain recombines TRBV9 with TRBJ1-3, with TRBD1 identical over 8 bases. After removal of 4 bases from V and 3 bases from J, the junction contained 12 bases not matched to a gene. Germline values: CDR1 SGDLS, CDR2 YYNGEE. This CDR3 has 17 residues. The CDR3 here is CASSPGQGQKFGNTIYF. The CDR3 region has the DNA TGTGCCAGCAGCCCAGGACAGGGACAGAAATTTGGAAACACCATATATTTT.

V gene TRBV19 combines with J gene TRBJ1-6; TRBD1 matches 7 bases. This CDR3 contains 15 residues. The junction had 0 bases not matched to a gene; V was cut back by 1 base and J by 3 bases. Germline V gene sequence: CDR1 LNHDA, CDR2 SQIVND (reference sequence). CDR3 loop: CASSIGQGYNSPLHF. The CDR3 bases are TGTGCCAGTAGTATAGGACAGGGCTATAATTCACCCCTCCACTTT.

V usage is TRBV9 and J usage is TRBJ2-2, with D possibly matching TRBD1 (6 bases). The CDR3 is made up of 14 amino acids. The germline gives CDR1 SGDLS, CDR2 YYNGEE. With 7 bases removed from V and 5 bases from J, the gap between germline ends came to 15 bases. The CDR3 sequence is CASEYRDGTGELFF. The CDR3 DNA is TGTGCCAGCGAATACAGGGACGGGACCGGGGAGCTGTTTTTT.

The chain couples TRBV18 to TRBJ2-3; D perhaps matches TRBD2 (5 bases). Trimming took off 6 bases at V and 6 bases at J, with 13 bases between the two ends. Germline loops: CDR1 KGHSH, CDR2 LQKENI. The CDR3 extends over 13 amino acids. The CDR3 DNA reads as TGTGCCAGCTCGCCCGGACTCTTGGATACGCAGTATTTT. Protein sequence: CASSPGLLDTQYF.

The chain is built from TRBV5-1 and TRBJ1-1; 7 bases match TRBD1. V lost 4 bases and J lost 6; bases outside the gene matches: 15. Germline V gives CDR1 SGHRS, CDR2 YFSETQ. The CDR3 extends over 16 amino acids. CDR3 DNA sequence: TGCGCCAGCAGCGTCGGAGCCGGGACAGAAGACGCTGAAGCTTTCTTT. This translates into CASSVGAGTEDAEAFF.

This rearrangement joins TRBV18 to TRBJ2-7; tentative D call: TRBD1 (6 bases). The CDR3 length is 16 residues. Germline V gene data show CDR1 as KGHSH and CDR2 as LQKENI. V was clipped by 6 bases and J by 0 bases, with 18 bases between them. CDR3 region: CASSLEQGQISYEQYF. CDR3 DNA sequence: TGTGCCAGCTCTCTCGAACAGGGTCAAATCTCCTACGAGCAGTACTTC.

This chain joins TRBV20-1 and TRBJ2-5, with 7 bases matching TRBD2. This CDR3 contains 11 residues. Germline-derived CDR1 and CDR2 are DFQATT and SNEGSKA (reference sequence). This CDR3 is CAGGFQETQYF. In DNA form, the CDR3 reads TGCGCCGGGGGGTTCCAAGAGACCCAGTACTTC.